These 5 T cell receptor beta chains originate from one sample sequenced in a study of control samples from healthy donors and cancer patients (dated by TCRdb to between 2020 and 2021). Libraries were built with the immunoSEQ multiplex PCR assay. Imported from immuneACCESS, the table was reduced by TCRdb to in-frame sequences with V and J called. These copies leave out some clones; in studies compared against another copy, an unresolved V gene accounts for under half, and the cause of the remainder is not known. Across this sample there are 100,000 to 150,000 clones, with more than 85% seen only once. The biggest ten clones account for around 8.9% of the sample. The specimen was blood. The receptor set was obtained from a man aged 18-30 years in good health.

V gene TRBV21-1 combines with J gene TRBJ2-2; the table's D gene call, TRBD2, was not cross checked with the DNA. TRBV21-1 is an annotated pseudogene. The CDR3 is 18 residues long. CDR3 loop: CASSKNGASGGCTGELFF. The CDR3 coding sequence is TGTGCCAGCAGCAAAAATGGTGCAAGCGGGGGGTGCACCGGGGAGCTGTTTTTT.

CDR3 sequence reads: CASSSAGLGETQYF. CDR3 nucleotides: TGTGCCAGCAGCTCTGCGGGACTAGGAGAGACCCAGTACTTC. The chain couples TRBV5-4 to TRBJ2-5, with 8 bases fitting TRBD2. Germline loops: CDR1 SGHNT, CDR2 YYREEE (reference sequence). The CDR3 runs 14 residues. The V gene end was trimmed by 3 bases and the J gene end by 4 bases; junction bases not matched to a gene: 5.

CDR3 sequence: CASRSGTGEDEQYF. The CDR3 DNA follows: TGTGCCAGCAGGTCCGGGACAGGGGAAGACGAGCAGTACTTC. The genes are TRBV11-1 and TRBJ2-7, with 10 bases identical to TRBD1. V lost 6 bases, J lost 5 bases, and 7 bases stayed unmatched. Germline-derived CDR1 and CDR2 are SGHAT and FQDESV (reference sequence). The CDR3 extends over 14 amino acids.

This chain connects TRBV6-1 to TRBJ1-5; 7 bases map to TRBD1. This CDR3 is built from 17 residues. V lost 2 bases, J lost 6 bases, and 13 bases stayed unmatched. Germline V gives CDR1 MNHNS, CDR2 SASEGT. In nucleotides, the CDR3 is TGTGCCAGCAGTGAAAAGCGTTGGGAACAGGGGTCTCAGCCCCAGCATTTT. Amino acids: CASSEKRWEQGSQPQHF.

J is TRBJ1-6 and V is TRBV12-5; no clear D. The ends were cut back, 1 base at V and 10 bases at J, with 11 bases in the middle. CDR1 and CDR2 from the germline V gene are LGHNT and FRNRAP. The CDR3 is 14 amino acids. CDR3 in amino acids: CASGLEGRNSPLHF. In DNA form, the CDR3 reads TGTGCTAGTGGTTTGGAGGGTAGGAACTCACCCCTCCACTTT.